The source of this T cell receptor (beta chain) is a study of T cells in Graves' hyperthyroidism and ophthalmopathy. Study-level findings and limits: A model of 13 V-J features distinguished ophthalmopathy from stable hyperthyroidism. Within blood appeared most thyroid clonotypes that had expanded above 0.001. Ophthalmopathy was model-predicted a median roughly 6.3 months pre-onset.

The table lists this clonotype with many counts. Its antigen is still unknown. V gave up 5 bases and J gave up 3 bases, with 12 bases separating them. The CDR3 sequence is 14 residues long. Germline values: CDR1 SNHLY, CDR2 FYNNEI. The PBMCs were taken from 10 ml of fresh peripheral blood. RNA transcripts provided the source from which TCR beta CDR3 regions were amplified. The HTBI primer set drove a first-round RT-PCR of the TCR CDR3. A single record per CDR3 protein comes from TCRdb applying MiXCR to the multiplex PCR reads. The sample includes about 290,000 distinct CDR3 sequences, 15% to 20% of them seen just once.

Specimen: blood. The gene calls are TRBV2 and TRBJ2-3; a possible D gene is TRBD2 (6 bases). This sequence originates from a woman aged 55-70 years with Graves' ophthalmopathy. The CDR3 region has the DNA TGTGCCAGCAGTTACAGCGGGCGGACAGATACGCAGTATTTT. It yields the protein CASSYSGRTDTQYF. Supplemented by reference TRBV2 and TRBJ2-3, the full variable domain reads EPEVTQTPSHQVTQMGQEVILRCVPISNHLYFYWYRQILGQKVEFLVSFYNNEISEKSEIFDDQFSVERPDGSNFTLKIRSTKLEDSAMYFCASSYSGRTDTQYFGPGTRLTVL.